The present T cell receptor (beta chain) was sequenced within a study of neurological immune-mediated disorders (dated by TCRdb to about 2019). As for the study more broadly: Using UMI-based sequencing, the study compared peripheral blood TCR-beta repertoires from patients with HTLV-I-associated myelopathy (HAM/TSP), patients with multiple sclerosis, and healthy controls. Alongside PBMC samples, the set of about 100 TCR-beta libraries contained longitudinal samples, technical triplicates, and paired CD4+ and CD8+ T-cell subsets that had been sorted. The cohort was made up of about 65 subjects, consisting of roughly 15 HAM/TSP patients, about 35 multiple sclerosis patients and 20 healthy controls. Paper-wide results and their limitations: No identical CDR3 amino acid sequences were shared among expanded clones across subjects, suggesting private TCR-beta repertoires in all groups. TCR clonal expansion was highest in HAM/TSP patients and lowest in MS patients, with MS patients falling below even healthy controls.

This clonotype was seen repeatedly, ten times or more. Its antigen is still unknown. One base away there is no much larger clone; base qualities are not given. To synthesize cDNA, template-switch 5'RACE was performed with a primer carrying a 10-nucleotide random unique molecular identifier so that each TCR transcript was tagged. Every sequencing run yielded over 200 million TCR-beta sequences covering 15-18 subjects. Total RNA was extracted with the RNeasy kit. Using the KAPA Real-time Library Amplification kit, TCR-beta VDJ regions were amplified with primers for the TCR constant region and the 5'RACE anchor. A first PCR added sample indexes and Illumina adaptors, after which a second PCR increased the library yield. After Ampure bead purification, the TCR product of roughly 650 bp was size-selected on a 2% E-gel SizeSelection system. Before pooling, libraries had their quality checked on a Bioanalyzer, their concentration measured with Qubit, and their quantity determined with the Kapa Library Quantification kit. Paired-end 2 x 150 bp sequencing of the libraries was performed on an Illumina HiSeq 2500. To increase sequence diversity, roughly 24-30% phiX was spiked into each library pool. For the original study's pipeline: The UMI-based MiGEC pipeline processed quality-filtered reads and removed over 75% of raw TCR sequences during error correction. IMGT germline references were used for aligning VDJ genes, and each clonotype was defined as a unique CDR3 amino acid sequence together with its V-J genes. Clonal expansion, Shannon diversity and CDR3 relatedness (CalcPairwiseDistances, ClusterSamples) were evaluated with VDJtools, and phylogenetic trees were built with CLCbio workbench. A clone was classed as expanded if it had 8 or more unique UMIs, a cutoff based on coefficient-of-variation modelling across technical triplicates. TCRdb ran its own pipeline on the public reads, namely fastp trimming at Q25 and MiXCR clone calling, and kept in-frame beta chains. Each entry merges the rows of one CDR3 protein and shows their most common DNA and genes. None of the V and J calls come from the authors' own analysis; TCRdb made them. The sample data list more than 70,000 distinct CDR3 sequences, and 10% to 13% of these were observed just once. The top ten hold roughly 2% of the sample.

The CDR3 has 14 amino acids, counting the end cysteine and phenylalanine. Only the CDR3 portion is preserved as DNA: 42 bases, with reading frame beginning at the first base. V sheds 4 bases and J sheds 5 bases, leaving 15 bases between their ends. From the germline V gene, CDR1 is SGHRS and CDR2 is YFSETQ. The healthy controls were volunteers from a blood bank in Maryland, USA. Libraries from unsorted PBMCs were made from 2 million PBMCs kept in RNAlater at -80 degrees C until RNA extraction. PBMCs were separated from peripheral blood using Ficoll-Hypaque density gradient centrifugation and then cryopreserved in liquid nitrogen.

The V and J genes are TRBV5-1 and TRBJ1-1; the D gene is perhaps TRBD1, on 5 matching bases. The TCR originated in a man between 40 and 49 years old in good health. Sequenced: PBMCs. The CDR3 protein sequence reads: CASSPEWEGTEAFF. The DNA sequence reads TGCGCCAGCAGCCCAGAGTGGGAGGGGACTGAAGCTTTCTTT.